The 27 T cell receptor beta chains in this list originate from one sample, sequenced in a study of neoadjuvant nivolumab and ipilimumab in lung cancer. Libraries were prepared by immunoSEQ multiplex PCR; TCRdb keeps only in-frame clonotypes and omits some of them. The sample comprises about 38,000 clones, nearly 90% of which are singletons, and 2.5% to 3.5% rests with the top ten. The input for sequencing was peripheral blood, taken before neoadjuvant nivolumab, alone or with ipilimumab. The receptors shown here come from an adult with non-small cell lung cancer.

The chain couples TRBV18 to TRBJ2-5; 13 nucleotides match TRBD2. Germline V CDR1 and CDR2: KGHSH, LQKENI. The CDR3 covers 16 residues. With V trimmed by 4 bases and J by 5 bases, 7 bases remained unmatched. CDR3 nucleotide sequence: TGTGCCAGCTCACTGGAGGGACTAGCGGGACGTGAGACCCAGTACTTC. Its translation is CASSLEGLAGRETQYF.

This clone was seen only a few times. Other nucleotide sequences in the sample specify the same CDR3. The chain links TRBV11-3 to TRBJ2-7; 7 bases map to TRBD1. Germline V lookup: CDR1 SGHNT, CDR2 YENEEA. This CDR3 spans 15 amino acids. V shed 5 bases and J 1 base; nucleotides not matched to a gene: 8. Here the CDR3 reads CASSLSGGGSYEQYF. As DNA, the CDR3 is TGTGCCAGCAGCCTCTCAGGGGGTGGATCCTACGAGCAGTACTTC.

The chain uses TRBV5-4 and TRBJ2-1; D remains unclear. The CDR3 is 14 amino acids. V lost 2 bases, J lost 10 bases, and 16 bases lay in between. Germline V CDR1 and CDR2: SGHNT, YYREEE (reference sequence). In DNA, the CDR3 is TGTGCCAGCAGCTTAGATGACTCGTACTCGGAGCAGTTCTTC. Protein sequence: CASSLDDSYSEQFF.

The V and J genes are TRBV27 and TRBJ2-1, with TRBD2 matching 14 bases. J lost 8 bases, V lost 6 bases, and 6 bases had no gene match. Per germline, CDR1 MNHEY and CDR2 SMNVEV (reference sequence). There are 15 residues in the CDR3. The CDR3 region is CASRPGLAGVHEQFF. CDR3 nucleotide sequence: TGTGCCAGCAGGCCGGGACTAGCGGGAGTCCATGAGCAGTTCTTC.

This CDR3 reads CASSLRASGTNTGELFF. CDR3 coding DNA: TGTGCCAGCAGCTTAAGGGCTAGCGGGACTAACACCGGGGAGCTGTTTTTT. The chain joins TRBV7-9 to TRBJ2-2, with 9 bases that match TRBD2. V lost 2 bases, J lost 2 bases, and 6 bases stayed unmatched. Per the germline V gene, CDR1 is SEHNR and CDR2 is FQNEAQ (reference sequence). The CDR3 extends over 17 amino acids.

This sequence joins TRBV11-3 and TRBJ2-1; 8 bases align to TRBD2. CDR1 is SGHNT, CDR2 YENEEA, per germline. V shed 5 bases, J shed 4 bases, and the junction held 7 bases outside the gene matches. The CDR3 consists of 15 residues. The CDR3 protein is CASSDTSGRYNEQFF. Here the CDR3 DNA reads TGTGCCAGCAGCGACACTAGCGGCAGGTACAATGAGCAGTTCTTC.

This rearrangement joins TRBV18 to TRBJ2-5; no clear D gene. Trimming took off 5 bases at V and 2 bases at J, with 6 bases between the two ends. CDR1 and CDR2 (germline): KGHSH, LQKENI. CDR3 length equals 12 residues. The CDR3 DNA follows: TGTGCCAGCTCAGAGACTCAAGAGACCCAGTACTTC. This translates into CASSETQETQYF.

The J gene is TRBJ2-1, the V gene TRBV7-2; TRBD2 matches 11 bases. CDR1 is SGHTA, CDR2 FQGNSA, per germline. Trimming took 5 bases from V and 8 from J; bases not matched to a gene: 5. This CDR3 is 14 amino acids long. CDR3 bases: TGTGCCAGCAGCCTTAGCGGGAGGGGGGATGAGCAGTTCTTC. Translation: CASSLSGRGDEQFF.

This clone was seen a few times. The rearrangement joins TRBV5-1 to TRBJ2-7; D gene ambiguous. This CDR3 region has 13 residues. Per germline, CDR1 SGHRS and CDR2 YFSETQ. Trimming took 1 base from V and 8 from J, leaving 13 bases between them. As DNA, the CDR3 is TGCGCCAGCAGCTTGTTGGGCCAAACCAAGCAGTACTTC. Its protein product is CASSLLGQTKQYF.

The chain is built from TRBV29-1 and TRBJ2-1; D possibly corresponds to TRBD2 (6 bases). Looked up from germline, CDR1 is SQVTM and CDR2 is ANQGSEA. The CDR3 runs to 15 residues. V lost 8 bases, J lost 0 bases, and 17 bases lay in between. CDR3 residues: CSSSLGGNSYNEQFF. CDR3 nucleotide sequence: TGCAGCTCTAGCCTCGGCGGGAACTCCTACAATGAGCAGTTCTTC.

This chain links TRBV29-1 with TRBJ2-2; tentatively, D is TRBD2 (5 bases). The CDR3 loop spans 13 amino acids. The V end lost 5 bases, the J end lost 7 bases, and 14 bases lay between the germline ends. Germline V gene lookup returns CDR1 SQVTM and CDR2 ANQGSEA. In DNA form, the CDR3 reads TGCAGCGTTCTCCGGACTTCTTTCGGGGAGCTGTTTTTT. It encodes CSVLRTSFGELFF.

The chain combines TRBV5-5 with TRBJ2-3; 9 nucleotides agree with TRBD1. Unmatched junction bases numbered 15, after V lost 0 bases and J lost 4 bases. Germline values: CDR1 SGHKS, CDR2 YYEKEE (reference sequence). This CDR3 has 19 residues. CDR3 residues: CASSLAGTGTLPIADTQYF. In DNA, the CDR3 is TGTGCCAGCAGCTTGGCCGGGACAGGGACCCTACCAATCGCAGATACGCAGTATTTT.

This rearrangement joins TRBV7-3 to TRBJ2-1; TRBD1 might be the D (5 bases). CDR3 length: 16 amino acids. V gave up 4 bases and J gave up 4 bases, with 17 bases separating them. The germline V gene encodes CDR1 SGHTA and CDR2 FQGTGA. The CDR3 region is CASSSTLGQGYNEQFF. CDR3 nucleotides: TGTGCCAGCAGCTCGACCCTCGGGCAGGGTTACAATGAGCAGTTCTTC. Complete variable domain (other parts from reference TRBV7-3 and TRBJ2-1): GAGVSQTPSNKVTEKGKYVELRCDPISGHTALYWYRQSLGQGPEFLIYFQGTGAADDSGLPNDRFFAVRPEGSVSTLKIQRTERGDSAVYLCASSSTLGQGYNEQFFGPGTRLTVL.

This rearrangement joins TRBV18 to TRBJ1-5; TRBD1 matches 10 bases. Germline values: CDR1 KGHSH, CDR2 LQKENI. V lost 2 bases and J lost 5; bases outside the gene matches: 0. CDR3 length: 14 residues. CDR3 sequence reads: CASSPGTGDQPQHF. The CDR3 coding sequence is TGTGCCAGCTCACCAGGGACAGGGGATCAGCCCCAGCATTTT.

V and J are TRBV29-1 and TRBJ2-3, with 9 bases matching TRBD2. Germline-derived CDR1 and CDR2 are SQVTM and ANQGSEA. This CDR3 region has 19 residues. J gave up 0 bases and V 0 bases, and 13 bases lay outside the gene matches. The CDR3 bases are TGCAGCGTTGAAGAAAAGTGGCTAGCGGGGTCTCTTAGCACAGATACGCAGTATTTT. This translates into CSVEEKWLAGSLSTDTQYF.

In its sample, this clone was seen once. This chain joins TRBV5-1 and TRBJ2-1; D tentatively reads TRBD1 or TRBD2 (5 bases each). The V gene lost 6 bases and the J gene lost 10 bases, with 14 bases spanning the gap. This CDR3 has 12 amino acids. Germline CDR1 and CDR2: SGHRS and YFSETQ. The CDR3 sequence is CASTLEGPEQFF. The CDR3 DNA reads as TGCGCCAGCACCCTTGAGGGGCCCGAGCAGTTCTTC.

Concerning this clone: Mismatch with germline at one junction end may stem from a read error. The V call is TRBV7-8, the J call TRBJ2-3; D is unresolved. This CDR3 region has 13 residues. Germline-derived CDR1 and CDR2 are SGHVS and FQNEAQ. CDR3 loop: CASQRTRTDTQYF. CDR3 nucleotide sequence: TGTGCCAGCCAAAGGACCCGCACAGATACGCAATATTTT.

This chain connects TRBV18 to TRBJ2-3; 7 bases map to TRBD2. The CDR3 loop spans 15 amino acids. Trimming cost V 2 bases and J 0 bases; bases outside gene matches: 2. Germline-derived CDR1 and CDR2 are KGHSH and LQKENI. CDR3 in amino acids: CASSPGSGSTDTQYF. The CDR3 DNA reads TGTGCCAGCTCACCAGGTAGCGGGAGCACAGATACGCAGTATTTT.

The V call is TRBV5-4, the J call TRBJ2-3, with D unclear. The CDR3 extends over 14 amino acids. The germline gives CDR1 SGHNT, CDR2 YYREEE (reference sequence). V was cut by 8 bases and J by 2 bases, with 15 bases left in between. CDR3 in DNA: TGTGCCAGTTCTGAATCGGCTTTCACAGATACGCAGTATTTT. Encoded protein: CASSESAFTDTQYF.

This clone was found a few times. J is TRBJ2-2 and V is TRBV9; TRBD1 matches 7 bases. Germline loops: CDR1 SGDLS, CDR2 YYNGEE. CDR3 length: 14 residues. The V and J ends lost 1 base and 5 bases, in that order; junction bases with no gene match: 2. The CDR3 region is CASSVTTGTGELFF. The CDR3 nucleotides read TGTGCCAGCAGCGTAACGACAGGGACCGGGGAGCTGTTTTTT.

The gene calls are TRBV2 and TRBJ1-2, with 8 bases identical to TRBD1. V lost 6 bases, J lost 5 bases, and 5 bases stayed unmatched. The CDR3 totals 13 residues. Germline lookup yields CDR1 SNHLY and CDR2 FYNNEI. The CDR3 DNA sequence: TGTGCCAGCAGCCCGGACAGGGAGTATGGCTACACCTTC. Protein sequence: CASSPDREYGYTF.

This chain uses TRBV28 with TRBJ2-7, with 9 bases that match TRBD2. CDR3 length equals 13 residues. V was pared by 6 bases and J by 4 bases, with 4 bases of the junction left unmatched. From germline, CDR1 is MDHEN and CDR2 SYDVKM. The CDR3: CASREREVYEQYF. The CDR3, as DNA: TGTGCCAGCAGGGAGCGGGAGGTTTACGAGCAGTACTTC.

V gene TRBV9 combines with J gene TRBJ2-2; 7 positions match TRBD2. This CDR3 is 16 amino acids long. Germline trimming cut 0 bases from V and 1 base from J; bases unmatched to any gene: 3. CDR1 is SGDLS, CDR2 YYNGEE, per germline. Here the CDR3 reads CASSVAGGENTGELFF. The CDR3 DNA reads as TGTGCCAGCAGCGTAGCTGGGGGGGAGAACACCGGGGAGCTGTTTTTT.

This clone was counted only a few times. The rearrangement uses TRBV30 and TRBJ1-1, with no clear D. V was shortened by 7 bases and J by 6 bases, with 12 bases between the two germline ends. This CDR3 is 11 amino acids long. CDR1 and CDR2 from the germline V gene are GTSNPN and SVGIG (reference sequence). CDR3 bases: TGTGCCTCGGGAAGGGATTCTGAAGCTTTCTTT. Translating gives CASGRDSEAFF. Supplemented by reference TRBV30 and TRBJ1-1, the full variable domain reads SQTIHQWPATLVQPVGSPLSLECTVEGTSNPNLYWYRQAAGRGLQLLFYSVGIGQISSEVPQNLSASRPQDRQFILSSKKLLLSDSGFYLCASGRDSEAFFGQGTRLTVV.

This clone was seen only once. This chain links TRBV5-4 with TRBJ1-1; D gene unclear. The CDR3 length is 16 residues. V gave up 0 bases and J gave up 1 base, with 13 bases separating them. Per germline, CDR1 SGHNT and CDR2 YYREEE (reference sequence). CDR3: CASSLGEGGRNTEAFF. Written as DNA, the CDR3 is TGTGCCAGCAGCTTGGGGGAGGGCGGGAGGAACACTGAAGCTTTCTTT.

The rearrangement links TRBV7-3 to TRBJ1-2; the D gene is possibly TRBD1 (5 bases). Germline loops: CDR1 SGHTA, CDR2 FQGTGA. This CDR3 has 14 residues. V was shortened by 1 base and J by 2 bases, with 8 bases between the two germline ends. CDR3 in DNA: TGTGCCAGCAGCTTAAATCAGGGCAACTATGGCTACACCTTC. Translated, it gives CASSLNQGNYGYTF.

The rearrangement uses TRBV4-2 and TRBJ2-2, with no clear D. The CDR3 runs 15 residues. The V gene's germline CDR1 is LGHNA and CDR2 YNFKEQ. The V end lost 0 bases, the J end lost 6 bases, and 11 bases lay between the germline ends. The CDR3 DNA reads TGTGCCAGCAGCCAAGAGGGCGGCTCGGCCGGGGAGCTGTTTTTT. Residues: CASSQEGGSAGELFF.